Listed below are T cell receptor beta chains from one sample, sequenced in a study of T-cell memory formation after mild COVID-19. TCRdb re-called the 5' RACE reads through MiXCR, storing one row per CDR3 protein. The sample yields 150,000 to 200,000 distinct CDR3 sequences, about 15% seen once. The sample taken for sequencing was PBMCs or a T cell subset sorted from them (not recorded which). Receptors originate from an adult woman who had mild COVID-19 (a few samples of this study predate the infection). Cell type and time point are not known. The CDR3 runs from the conserved cysteine through the conserved F or W. Each record gives: CDR3 length, V gene, J gene, D gene, clone size, CDR3 DNA, CDR3 protein. A D gene is named only where the DNA matches it firmly. A clone size is listed for some rows: how often the clone was seen (once, few, many), or a class if it is expanded.

14	TRBV6-5	TRBJ1-6	.	few	TGTGCCAGCAGTTCCCAGGATCTTAATTCACCCCTCCACTTT	CASSSQDLNSPLHF
15	TRBV12-3/TRBV12-4	TRBJ2-6	.	few	TGTGCCAGCAGTTCAACTAAGGCAGGGGCCAACGTCCTGACTTTC	CASSSTKAGANVLTF
13	TRBV3-1	TRBJ2-5	.	few	TGTGCCAGCAGCGAAGGCGAGGAAGAGACCCAGTACTTC	CASSEGEEETQYF
15	TRBV4-2	TRBJ2-7	TRBD1	few	TGTGCCAGCAGCCGAGAACCACAGGGGGCGGGTGAGCAGTACTTC	CASSREPQGAGEQYF
15	TRBV6-5	TRBJ2-7	TRBD2	.	TGTGCCAGCAGTTCCGAAGCGGGAGCTCGCTACGAGCAGTACTTC	CASSSEAGARYEQYF
11	TRBV12-3/TRBV12-4	TRBJ2-4	.	many	TGTGCCAGCAGTTTAGGCGACATTCAGTACTTC	CASSLGDIQYF
13	TRBV7-3	TRBJ1-1	.	many	TGTGCCAGCAGCTTCGGTGGGAACACTGAAGCTTTCTTT	CASSFGGNTEAFF
15	TRBV7-8	TRBJ2-7	TRBD2	many	TGTGCCAGCAGCTTAGTACTAGCGGACTCCTACGAGCAGTACTTC	CASSLVLADSYEQYF
13	TRBV29-1	TRBJ2-3	.	.	TGCAGCGTTGAAAGGGCGGTCACAGATACGCAGTATTTT	CSVERAVTDTQYF
14	TRBV4-2	TRBJ1-2	.	.	TGTGCCAGCAGCCCCATCGGGGGACCTTCTGGCTACACCTTC	CASSPIGGPSGYTF
14	TRBV6-2/TRBV6-3	TRBJ2-7	.	many	TGTGCCAGCAGTTACTCGGACAGCTCCTACGAGCAGTACTTC	CASSYSDSSYEQYF
15	TRBV4-1	TRBJ1-6	.	.	TGCGCCAGCAGCCAAGTCGAGGGAAGGAATTCACCCCTCCACTTT	CASSQVEGRNSPLHF
13	TRBV6-6	TRBJ2-5	.	many	TGTGCCAGCAAGAAGGAAAGGGCAGAGACCCAGTACTTC	CASKKERAETQYF
17	TRBV7-9	TRBJ2-3	.	many	TGTGCCAGCAGCCCCGGGCTAGCGCACAAGATAACAGATACGCAGTATTTT	CASSPGLAHKITDTQYF
15	TRBV24-1	TRBJ2-3	.	.	TGTGCCACCTCCGGACGTCGGGATCGGACAGATACGCAGTATTTT	CATSGRRDRTDTQYF
15	TRBV3-1	TRBJ1-2	.	few	TGTGCCAGCAGCCCGCCCGAGGGAGCTAACTATGGCTACACCTTC	CASSPPEGANYGYTF
16	TRBV5-4	TRBJ2-3	TRBD2	.	TGTGCCAGCAGCTCCGGGACTAGCGGGATTGGGGATACGCAGTATTTT	CASSSGTSGIGDTQYF
14	TRBV24-1	TRBJ1-5	.	.	TGTGCCACCAGTGCCAGGGCCCACAATCAGCCCCAGCATTTT	CATSARAHNQPQHF
16	TRBV14	TRBJ2-7	TRBD2	few	TGTGCCAGCAGCCCGCAACGTAGTAGCGGGAGTCTCGAGCAGTACTTC	CASSPQRSSGSLEQYF
14	TRBV7-9	TRBJ2-7	TRBD1	.	TGTGCCAGCAGCTTGCCGGACAGGGGCTACGAGCAGTACTTC	CASSLPDRGYEQYF
16	TRBV24-1	TRBJ2-1	.	.	TGTGCCACCAGTGATTCCTCAGTGAACTCCTACAATGAGCAGTTCTTC	CATSDSSVNSYNEQFF
14	TRBV6-4	TRBJ2-2	.	.	TGTGCCAGCAGTGAGGAGACAGGCACCGGGGAGCTGTTTTTT	CASSEETGTGELFF
14	TRBV12-3/TRBV12-4	TRBJ2-7	.	few	TGTGCCAGCAGTCCCCCCGGGAGAGCTGACGAGCAGTACTTC	CASSPPGRADEQYF
15	TRBV29-1	TRBJ1-1	.	.	TGCAGCGTTGAAGGAGGAGTACATCTGAACACTGAAGCTTTCTTT	CSVEGGVHLNTEAFF
13	TRBV2	TRBJ2-2	.	.	TGTGCCAGCAGTGATTCCGGGAGCCGGGAGCTGTTTTTT	CASSDSGSRELFF
14	TRBV7-2	TRBJ1-5	.	.	TGTGCCAGCAGCTTACGGGGTGGCAATCAGCCCCAGCATTTT	CASSLRGGNQPQHF
10	TRBV29-1	TRBJ2-1	.	few	TGCAGCGTCACCCATAATGAGCAGTTCTTC	CSVTHNEQFF
13	TRBV7-9	TRBJ2-7	.	few	TGTGCCAGCAGCTCCCGGGACGGCTACGAGCAGTACTTC	CASSSRDGYEQYF
15	TRBV6-1	TRBJ2-7	TRBD1	few	TGTGCCAGCAGGATACCGGGACAGATCTCCTACGAGCAGTACTTC	CASRIPGQISYEQYF
15	TRBV5-5	TRBJ2-1	TRBD1	.	TGTGCCAGCAGCTTGGGGGACAGTCCCTACAATGAGCAGTTCTTC	CASSLGDSPYNEQFF
12	TRBV30	TRBJ1-2	.	few	TGTGCTGAACAGCAGGGAAGCTATGGCTACACCTTC	CAEQQGSYGYTF
16	TRBV20-1	TRBJ2-1	.	.	TGCAGTGCTAGAGGTCTCTCAGGTAGCTCCTACAATGAGCAGTTCTTC	CSARGLSGSSYNEQFF
13	TRBV6-1	TRBJ2-7	.	few	TGTGCCAGCAGTGTGCAAAGCTCCTACGAGCAGTACTTC	CASSVQSSYEQYF
14	TRBV7-9	TRBJ2-7	.	many	TGTGCCAGCAGCTTAGTAGGACCCACCTACGAGCAGTACTTC	CASSLVGPTYEQYF
18	TRBV20-1	TRBJ2-7	.	.	TGCAGTGCTAGATCCCACTGGGGCGGCAACAACCAAGGGTACGAGCAGTACTTC	CSARSHWGGNNQGYEQYF
15	TRBV6-5	TRBJ1-2	.	few	TGTGCCAGCAGACAACAAAAGGGGTCCTACTATGGCTACACCTTC	CASRQQKGSYYGYTF
11	TRBV12-3/TRBV12-4	TRBJ2-3	.	.	TGTGCCAGCAGTCGGGGGCAGGCGACGTATTTT	CASSRGQATYF
13	TRBV12-3/TRBV12-4	TRBJ1-4	.	.	TGTGCCAGCAGCCACCACAGGGATGAAAAACTGTTTTTT	CASSHHRDEKLFF
12	TRBV12-3/TRBV12-4	TRBJ2-5	.	.	TGTGCCAGCAGTCCTGTAGTGCAGACCCAGTACTTC	CASSPVVQTQYF
16	TRBV4-2	TRBJ2-1	.	.	TGTGCCAGCAGCCAAGATTGGCGTGGTACCTACAATGAGCAGTTCTTC	CASSQDWRGTYNEQFF
16	TRBV5-1	TRBJ2-1	.	few	TGCGCCAGCAGCAGCACAGGGCCCCCTACGAGGAATGAGCAGTTCTTC	CASSSTGPPTRNEQFF
16	TRBV25-1	TRBJ2-1	.	few	TGTGCCAGCAGTGAATCGGCAGAGCACTTATACAATGAGCAGTTCTTC	CASSESAEHLYNEQFF
14	TRBV5-1	TRBJ2-2	.	many	TGCGCCAGCAGCATGGGACAATTAGCCGGGGAGCTGTTTTTT	CASSMGQLAGELFF
13	TRBV10-3	TRBJ2-2	.	many	TGTGCCATCAGTGTAGGAGATCCCGGGGAGCTGTTTTTT	CAISVGDPGELFF
14	TRBV12-3/TRBV12-4	TRBJ2-5	.	.	TGTGCCAGCAGTGCTCATGGGATTCAAGAGACCCAGTACTTC	CASSAHGIQETQYF
12	TRBV10-3	TRBJ2-1	.	few	TGTGCCATCAGTGAGTCGGGGTCTGAGCAGTTCTTC	CAISESGSEQFF
14	TRBV15	TRBJ2-3	.	few	TGTGCCACCAGCATTGGGCCTCTACGGGGCACGCAGTATTTT	CATSIGPLRGTQYF
15	TRBV7-2	TRBJ2-5	TRBD2	.	TGTGCCAGCAGCTCGCGGGGGGGCATCCAAGAGACCCAGTACTTC	CASSSRGGIQETQYF
16	TRBV12-3/TRBV12-4	TRBJ2-2	.	.	TGTGCCAGCCGTGCGGACCAAATTACGAACACCGGGGAGCTGTTTTTT	CASRADQITNTGELFF
17	TRBV29-1	TRBJ2-1	TRBD2	few	TGCAGCGCTGCGGGACTAGCGGGGGATCGCTCCTACAATGAGCAGTTCTTC	CSAAGLAGDRSYNEQFF
14	TRBV5-1	TRBJ2-7	.	few	TGCGCCAGCAGCTTGGTTGGGACGGCGTACGAGCAGTACTTC	CASSLVGTAYEQYF